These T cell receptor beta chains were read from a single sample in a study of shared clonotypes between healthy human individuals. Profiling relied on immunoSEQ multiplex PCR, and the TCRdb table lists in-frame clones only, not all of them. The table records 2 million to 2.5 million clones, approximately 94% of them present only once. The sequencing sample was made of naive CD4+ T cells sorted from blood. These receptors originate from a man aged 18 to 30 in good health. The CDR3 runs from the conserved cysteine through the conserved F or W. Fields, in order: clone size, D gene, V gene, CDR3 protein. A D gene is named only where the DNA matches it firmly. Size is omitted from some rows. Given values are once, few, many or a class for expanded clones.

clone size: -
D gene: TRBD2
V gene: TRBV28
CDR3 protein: CASSSVAGGPSNEQFF

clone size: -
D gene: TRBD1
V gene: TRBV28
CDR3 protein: CASSSGQGGGGYTF

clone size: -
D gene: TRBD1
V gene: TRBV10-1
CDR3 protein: CARLQGQGSPDTQYF

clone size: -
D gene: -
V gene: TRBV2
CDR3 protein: CASSFRENIGELFF

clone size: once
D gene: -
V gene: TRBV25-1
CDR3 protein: CASSWTQDTEAFF

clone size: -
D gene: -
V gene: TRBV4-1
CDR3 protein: CASSQPGVTNYEQYF

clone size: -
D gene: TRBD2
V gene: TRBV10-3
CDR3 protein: CAIAGTSEYNEQFF

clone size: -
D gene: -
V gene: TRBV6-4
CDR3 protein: CASSVNREWSGANVLTF

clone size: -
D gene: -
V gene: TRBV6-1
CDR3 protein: CASSEAPGLPYQQYF

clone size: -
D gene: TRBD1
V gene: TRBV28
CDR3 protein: CASSPGQGYNEQFF

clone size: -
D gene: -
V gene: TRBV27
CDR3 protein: CASSSKSTEPFFYEQYF

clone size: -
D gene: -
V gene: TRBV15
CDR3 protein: CATSRDDSSTDTQYF

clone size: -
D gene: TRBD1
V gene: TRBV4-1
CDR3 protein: CASSPGQGKNEKLFF

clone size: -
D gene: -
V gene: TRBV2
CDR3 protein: CASSADLMNTEAFF

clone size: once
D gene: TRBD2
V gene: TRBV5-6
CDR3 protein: CASSSKTSGAYTQYF

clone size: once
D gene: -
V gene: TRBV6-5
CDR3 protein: CASSSTGASGNTIYF

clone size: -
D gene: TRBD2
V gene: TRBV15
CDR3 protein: CATSKSGAYNEQFF

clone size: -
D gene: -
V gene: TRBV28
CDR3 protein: CASSLVQFREAFF

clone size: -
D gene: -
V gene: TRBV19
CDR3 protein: CASSMGAAYSPLHF

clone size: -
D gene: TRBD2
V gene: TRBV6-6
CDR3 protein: CAAQSREVTYEQYF

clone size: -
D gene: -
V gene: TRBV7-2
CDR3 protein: CASSLDLVNTDTQYF

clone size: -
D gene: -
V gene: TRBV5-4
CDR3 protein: CASSLAGQPGSPLHF

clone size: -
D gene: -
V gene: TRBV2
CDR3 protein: CASSPEGGRNTQYF

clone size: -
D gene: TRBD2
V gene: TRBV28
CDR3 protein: CASRRLAGGPDEQFF

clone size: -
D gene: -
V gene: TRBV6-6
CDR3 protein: CASSYGGPYTGELFF

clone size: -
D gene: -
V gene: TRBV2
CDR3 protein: CASSRVAGPSGANVLTF

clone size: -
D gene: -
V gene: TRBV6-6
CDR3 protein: CASSDPTGSYEQYF

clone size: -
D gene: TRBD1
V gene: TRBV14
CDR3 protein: CASSQIRTGDHQETQYF

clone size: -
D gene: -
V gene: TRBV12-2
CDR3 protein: CASRPGGLDLEAFF

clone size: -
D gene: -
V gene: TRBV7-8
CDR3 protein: CASSARGGLTDTQYF

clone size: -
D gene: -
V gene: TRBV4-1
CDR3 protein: CASSQSGVSGNTIYF

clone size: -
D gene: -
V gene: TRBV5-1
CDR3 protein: CASSLAQGLNTEAFF

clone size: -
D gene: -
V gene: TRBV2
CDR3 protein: CASTRGRSTEAFF

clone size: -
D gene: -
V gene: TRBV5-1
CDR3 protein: CASSYAGRAQETQYF

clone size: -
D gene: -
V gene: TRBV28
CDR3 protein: CASRSEGLSSGNTIYF

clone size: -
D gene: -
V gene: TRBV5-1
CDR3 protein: CASQGKGGTLGTDTQYF

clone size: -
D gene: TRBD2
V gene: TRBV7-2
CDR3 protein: CASSPAGTSPNEQFF

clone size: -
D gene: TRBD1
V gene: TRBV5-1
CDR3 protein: CASSFGTEETQYF

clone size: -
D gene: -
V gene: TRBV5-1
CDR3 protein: CASSLPSRDEYF

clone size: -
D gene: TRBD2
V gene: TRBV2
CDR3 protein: CASRETWASGGETQYF

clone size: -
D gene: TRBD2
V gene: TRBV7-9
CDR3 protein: CASSYPDSGRAKDTQYF

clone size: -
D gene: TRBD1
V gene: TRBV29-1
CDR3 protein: CSVMTGITEAFF

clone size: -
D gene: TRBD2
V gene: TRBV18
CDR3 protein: CASSPGLAGGPKQETQYF

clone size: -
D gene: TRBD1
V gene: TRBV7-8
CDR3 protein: CASSYSTGAGEKLFF

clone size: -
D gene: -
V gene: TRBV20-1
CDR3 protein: CSARVQETQYF

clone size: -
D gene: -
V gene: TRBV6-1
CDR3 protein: CASSEGGAGANVLTF

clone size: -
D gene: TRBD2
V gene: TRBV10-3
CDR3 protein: CAIGSGGTYEQYF

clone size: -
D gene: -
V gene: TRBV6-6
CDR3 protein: CASSQIQGGNYGYTF

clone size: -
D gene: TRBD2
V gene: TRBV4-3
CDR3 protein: CASSQESGRSSYEQYF